These 21 T cell receptor beta chains originate from one sample sequenced in a study of cytomegalovirus exposure and HLA in healthy donors. The primer mix had 60 Vbeta and 13 Jbeta primers. The protocol was immunoSEQ multiplex PCR, while the TCRdb copy is restricted to in-frame clones and leaves out a portion. The sample consists of around 190,000 clones, 70% to 75% of them appearing once. What was sequenced was PBMCs. The receptors shown here come from a young man in good health and CMV-seropositive.

The chain recombines TRBV11-2 with TRBJ1-5, with no clear D. The CDR3 spans 14 residues. V was clipped by 4 bases and J by 1 base, with 8 bases between them. Per germline, CDR1 SGHAT and CDR2 FQNNGV. The CDR3 reads CASSSHGSNQPQHF. The DNA for the CDR3 is TGTGCCAGCAGCTCCCACGGGAGCAATCAGCCCCAGCATTTT. Drawing the rest from reference TRBV11-2 and TRBJ1-5, the complete variable domain is EAGVAQSPRYKIIEKRQSVAFWCNPISGHATLYWYQQILGQGPKLLIQFQNNGVVDDSQLPKDRFSAERLKGVDSTLKIQPAKLEDSAVYLCASSSHGSNQPQHFGDGTRLSIL.

The chain recombines TRBV9 with TRBJ1-2, with D possibly matching TRBD1 (5 bases). This CDR3 contains 13 residues. V was shortened by 0 bases and J by 7 bases, with 10 bases between the two germline ends. Germline lookup yields CDR1 SGDLS and CDR2 YYNGEE. CDR3 nucleotide sequence: TGTGCCAGCAGCGTAGTTCAGGGCGGTGGCTACACCTTC. It encodes CASSVVQGGGYTF.

On this clone: The sample holds other DNA sequences that translate to the same CDR3. The V gene is TRBV6-6, the J gene TRBJ1-1; 7 bases match TRBD1. CDR1 and CDR2 (germline): MNHNY, SVGAGI (reference sequence). The trim removed 5 bases at V and 0 bases at J, leaving 3 bases unmatched. The CDR3 has 14 amino acids. CDR3 in amino acids: CASSRGQLNTEAFF. CDR3 coding DNA: TGTGCCAGCAGTAGGGGACAGTTGAACACTGAAGCTTTCTTT.

This clone was seen a few times. This sequence joins TRBV28 and TRBJ1-5; D ambiguous. The CDR3 spans 13 residues. CDR1 is MDHEN and CDR2 is SYDVKM in the germline V gene. V dropped 10 bases and J dropped 2 bases, with 12 bases sitting between them. The CDR3 bases are TGTGCCATACTAGAGAGAGGCAATCAGCCCCAGCATTTT. Amino acid sequence: CAILERGNQPQHF.

The chain links TRBV2 to TRBJ1-6; a weak D match, TRBD1 (6 bases). CDR1 and CDR2 from the germline V gene are SNHLY and FYNNEI. CDR3 size: 13 residues. The ends were cut back, 1 base at V and 13 bases at J, with 11 bases in the middle. The CDR3 DNA is TGTGCCAGCAGTGAAGGGTCAGGGGTTCCCCTCCACTTT. Amino acid sequence: CASSEGSGVPLHF.

To note about this clone: The germline gene is not matched at one end of the junction; a read error may be the cause. V usage is TRBV7-8 and J usage is TRBJ2-7; 8 bases map to TRBD1. The length of the CDR3 is 14 residues. The V gene's germline CDR1 is SGHVS and CDR2 FQNEAQ. In DNA, the CDR3 is TGTGCCAGCAGCACCAGGATCGGACAGGGAGATCCTTTCTTC. Translating gives CASSTRIGQGDPFF.

This sequence joins TRBV15 and TRBJ1-1; D remains ambiguous. Per the germline V gene, CDR1 is LNHNV and CDR2 is YYDKDF (reference sequence). Trimming removed 3 bases from V and 5 bases from J, with 10 bases in between. CDR3 length: 13 amino acids. Here the CDR3 reads CATSRGRWTEAFF. The CDR3, as DNA: TGTGCCACCAGCAGGGGCAGGTGGACTGAAGCTTTCTTT.

This clone turned up a few times. The chain employs TRBV29-1 and TRBJ1-3, with D hard to call. The CDR3 totals 20 residues. V lost 2 bases and J lost 0, with 26 bases in between. Per germline, CDR1 SQVTM and CDR2 ANQGSEA. CDR3 sequence: CSVEHELGRNLTISGNTIYF. In DNA form, the CDR3 reads TGCAGCGTTGAACATGAATTGGGCAGGAACCTCACCATCTCTGGAAACACCATATATTTT.

J is TRBJ2-7 and V is TRBV18; tentative D call: TRBD2 (7 bases). The CDR3 totals 13 residues. In germline, CDR1 is KGHSH, CDR2 LQKENI. V lost 5 bases and J lost 6, with 14 bases in between. The chain's CDR3 is CASSTRRGLEQYF. CDR3 nucleotides: TGTGCCAGCTCAACCCGGCGGGGGCTCGAGCAGTACTTC.

This chain uses TRBV5-5 with TRBJ1-2, with a weak D call TRBD1 (6 bases). Germline lookup yields CDR1 SGHKS and CDR2 YYEKEE (reference sequence). The V end was cut by 0 bases, the J end by 2 bases, with 8 bases between. CDR3 length: 14 residues. CDR3 loop: CASSLVRGNYGYTF. The DNA for the CDR3 is TGTGCCAGCAGCTTGGTGAGGGGGAACTATGGCTACACCTTC.

This clone was counted between two and nine times. The chain couples TRBV5-1 to TRBJ2-7, with TRBD2 identical over 7 bases. Losses at the gene ends were 6 bases for V and 5 bases for J; bases not matched to a gene: 14. The CDR3 runs 15 residues. CDR1 SGHRS and CDR2 YFSETQ come from the germline V gene. CDR3 DNA: TGCGCCAGCACCCTTGGGGGAGGGCCTAGGGACGAGCAGTACTTC. It specifies CASTLGGGPRDEQYF. Combining the CDR3 with reference TRBV5-1 and TRBJ2-7 gives the whole variable domain KAGVTQTPRYLIKTRGQQVTLSCSPISGHRSVSWYQQTPGQGLQFLFEYFSETQRNKGNFPGRFSGRQFSNSRSEMNVSTLELGDSALYLCASTLGGGPRDEQYFGPGTRLTVT.

This clone was recorded only once. This chain joins TRBV18 and TRBJ2-3; TRBD1 is a possible D gene (5 bases). V shed 3 bases and J shed 2 bases, with 9 bases lying between them. CDR3 length: 14 amino acids. The germline gives CDR1 KGHSH, CDR2 LQKENI. The CDR3 sequence is CASSPPGSTDTQYF. The CDR3, as DNA: TGTGCCAGCTCACCTCCAGGGTCCACAGATACGCAGTATTTT.

The chain is built from TRBV5-6 and TRBJ2-3; 11 bases are a match to TRBD2. V gave up 5 bases and J gave up 1 base; unmatched junction bases: 6. CDR1 SGHDT and CDR2 YYEEEE come from the germline V gene. The CDR3 contains 16 residues. The CDR3 here is CASRNVAGGRTDTQYF. CDR3 in DNA: TGTGCCAGCAGAAACGTAGCGGGGGGGCGCACAGATACGCAGTATTTT.

The V and J genes are TRBV6-5 and TRBJ2-5; D is perhaps TRBD2 (6 bases). The germline V and J ends were trimmed by 0 bases and 3 bases, with 8 bases remaining between them. Germline V gives CDR1 MNHEY, CDR2 SVGAGI. The CDR3 covers 14 residues. The DNA for the CDR3 is TGTGCCAGCAGTTACTCGTCGGGGGAAGAGACCCAGTACTTC. Translating gives CASSYSSGEETQYF.

This sequence joins TRBV28 and TRBJ1-1, with D unresolved. Between the trimmed V and J ends, which lost 2 bases and 3 bases, there was a span of 13 bases. This CDR3 is built from 15 residues. In germline, CDR1 is MDHEN, CDR2 SYDVKM. The DNA of the CDR3 is TGTGCCAGCAGTTTAGGAGGGTCGAGGGACACTGAAGCTTTCTTT. It encodes CASSLGGSRDTEAFF.

The V and J genes are TRBV29-1 and TRBJ1-1; TRBD1 might be the D (5 bases). Deletions cut 3 bases from V and 4 bases from J, with 12 bases between. This CDR3 region has 13 residues. The germline gives CDR1 SQVTM, CDR2 ANQGSEA. In DNA form, the CDR3 reads TGCAGCGTTGATCGGGGGGGGTCCACTGAAGCTTTCTTT. It yields the protein CSVDRGGSTEAFF.

J is TRBJ2-7 and V is TRBV5-1; 14 bases agree with TRBD2. Looked up from germline, CDR1 is SGHRS and CDR2 is YFSETQ. V lost 0 bases, J lost 3 bases, and 2 bases stayed unmatched. This CDR3 has 16 amino acids. In DNA, the CDR3 is TGCGCCAGCAGCTTGGGGGGGACTAGCGGGAGCTACGAGCAGTACTTC. It translates to CASSLGGTSGSYEQYF.

V gene TRBV4-1 combines with J gene TRBJ2-7; a possible D gene is TRBD1 (6 bases). The V gene's germline CDR1 is MGHRA and CDR2 YSYEKL. The CDR3 is 13 amino acids. Trimming pared 0 bases from V and 8 bases from J, leaving 11 bases between. The CDR3 sequence: CASSQDVTGQQYF. The CDR3 DNA follows: TGCGCCAGCAGCCAAGATGTGACAGGCCAGCAGTACTTC.

The V gene is TRBV27, the J gene TRBJ2-3; D unresolved. V was clipped by 5 bases and J by 2 bases, with 2 bases between them. The CDR3 extends over 11 amino acids. Germline V gene data show CDR1 as MNHEY and CDR2 as SMNVEV (reference sequence). For the CDR3, the DNA is TGTGCCAGCAGTCACACAGATACGCAGTATTTT. Encoded protein: CASSHTDTQYF.

The chain joins TRBV10-2 to TRBJ2-5, with 9 bases matching TRBD1. From germline, CDR1 is WSHSY and CDR2 SAAADI. The CDR3 runs to 15 residues. After removal of 5 bases from V and 2 bases from J, the junction contained 6 bases not matched to a gene. The CDR3 loop reads CASSTRDRVQETQYF. CDR3 DNA sequence: TGCGCCAGCAGTACCCGGGACAGGGTACAAGAGACCCAGTACTTC.

The J gene is TRBJ1-2, the V gene TRBV27, with no clear D. CDR3 length equals 16 residues. Trimming shortened V by 6 bases and J by 4 bases, and 21 bases separated the two germline ends. CDR1 and CDR2 from the germline V gene are MNHEY and SMNVEV (reference sequence). CDR3 amino acids: CASSRSGNFISYGYTF. The DNA for the CDR3 is TGTGCCAGCAGCCGATCCGGGAATTTCATTTCCTATGGCTACACCTTC.